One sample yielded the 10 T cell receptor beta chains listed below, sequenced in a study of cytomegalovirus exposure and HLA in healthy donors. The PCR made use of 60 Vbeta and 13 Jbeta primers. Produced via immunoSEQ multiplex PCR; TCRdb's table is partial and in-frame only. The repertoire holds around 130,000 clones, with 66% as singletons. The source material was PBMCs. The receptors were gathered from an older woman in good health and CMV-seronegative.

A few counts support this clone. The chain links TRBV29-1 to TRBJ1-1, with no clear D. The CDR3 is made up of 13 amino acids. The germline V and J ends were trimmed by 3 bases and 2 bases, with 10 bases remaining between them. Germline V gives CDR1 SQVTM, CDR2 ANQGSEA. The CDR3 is CSVEVAGNTEAFF. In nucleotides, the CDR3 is TGCAGCGTTGAGGTTGCTGGCAACACTGAAGCTTTCTTT. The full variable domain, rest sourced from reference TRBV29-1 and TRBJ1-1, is SAVISQKPSRDICQRGTSLTIQCQVDSQVTMMFWYRQQPGQSLTLIATANQGSEATYESGFVIDKFPISRPNLTFSTLTVSNMSPEDSSIYLCSVEVAGNTEAFFGQGTRLTVV.

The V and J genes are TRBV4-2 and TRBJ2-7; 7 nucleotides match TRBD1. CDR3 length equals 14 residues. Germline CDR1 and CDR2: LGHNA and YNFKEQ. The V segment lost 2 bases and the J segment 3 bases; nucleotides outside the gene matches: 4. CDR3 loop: CASSQTGAVYEQYF. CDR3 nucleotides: TGTGCCAGCAGCCAAACAGGGGCGGTCTACGAGCAGTACTTC.

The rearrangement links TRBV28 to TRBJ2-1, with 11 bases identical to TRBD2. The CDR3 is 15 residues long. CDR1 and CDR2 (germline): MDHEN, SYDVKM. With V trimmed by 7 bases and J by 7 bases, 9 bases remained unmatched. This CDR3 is CASIIAGGPLNEQFF. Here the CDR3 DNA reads TGTGCCAGCATTATAGCGGGGGGGCCTTTAAATGAGCAGTTCTTC.

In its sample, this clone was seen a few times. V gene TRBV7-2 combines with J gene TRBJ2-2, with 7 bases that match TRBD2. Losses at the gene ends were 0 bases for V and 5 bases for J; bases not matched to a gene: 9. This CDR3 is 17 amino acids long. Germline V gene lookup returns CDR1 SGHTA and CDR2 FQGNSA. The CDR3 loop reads CASSLADIAGGTGELFF. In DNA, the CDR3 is TGTGCCAGCAGCTTAGCCGATATAGCGGGCGGAACCGGGGAGCTGTTTTTT.

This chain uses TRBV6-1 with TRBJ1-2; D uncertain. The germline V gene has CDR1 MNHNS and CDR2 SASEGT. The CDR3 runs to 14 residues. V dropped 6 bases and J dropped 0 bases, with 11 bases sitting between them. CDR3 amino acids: CASSRRETNYGYTF. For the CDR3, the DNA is TGTGCCAGCAGCAGACGGGAAACTAACTATGGCTACACCTTC.

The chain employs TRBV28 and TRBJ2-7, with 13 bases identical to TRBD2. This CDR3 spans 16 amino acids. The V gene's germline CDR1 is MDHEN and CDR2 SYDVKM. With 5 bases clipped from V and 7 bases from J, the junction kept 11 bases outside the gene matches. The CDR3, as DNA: TGTGCCAGCAGTCTCTGGACTAGCGGGAGTACTCGGGAGCAGTACTTC. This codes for CASSLWTSGSTREQYF. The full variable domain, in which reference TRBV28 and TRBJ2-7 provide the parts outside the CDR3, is DVKVTQSSRYLVKRTGEKVFLECVQDMDHENMFWYRQDPGLGLRLIYFSYDVKMKEKGDIPEGYSVSREKKERFSLILESASTNQTSMYLCASSLWTSGSTREQYFGPGTRLTVT.

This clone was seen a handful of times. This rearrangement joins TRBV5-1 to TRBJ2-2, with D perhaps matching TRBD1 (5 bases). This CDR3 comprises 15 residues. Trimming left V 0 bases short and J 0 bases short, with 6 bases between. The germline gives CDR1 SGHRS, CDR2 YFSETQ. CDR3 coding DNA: TGCGCCAGCAGCTTGGTGGGGCCGAACACCGGGGAGCTGTTTTTT. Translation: CASSLVGPNTGELFF.

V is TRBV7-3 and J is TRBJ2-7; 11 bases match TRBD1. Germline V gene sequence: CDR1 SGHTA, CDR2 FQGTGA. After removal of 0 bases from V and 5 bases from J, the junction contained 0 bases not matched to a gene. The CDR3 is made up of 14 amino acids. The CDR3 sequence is CASSLTGQGDEQYF. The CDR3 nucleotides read TGTGCCAGCAGCTTAACGGGACAGGGGGACGAGCAGTACTTC.

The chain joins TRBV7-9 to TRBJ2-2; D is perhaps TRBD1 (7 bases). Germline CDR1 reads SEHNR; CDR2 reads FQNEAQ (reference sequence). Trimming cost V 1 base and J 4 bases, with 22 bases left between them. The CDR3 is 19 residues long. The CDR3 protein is CASSLGTLGGTGSTGELFF. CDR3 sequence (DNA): TGTGCCAGCAGCTTAGGGACCTTAGGGGGCACCGGGAGCACCGGGGAGCTGTTTTTT.

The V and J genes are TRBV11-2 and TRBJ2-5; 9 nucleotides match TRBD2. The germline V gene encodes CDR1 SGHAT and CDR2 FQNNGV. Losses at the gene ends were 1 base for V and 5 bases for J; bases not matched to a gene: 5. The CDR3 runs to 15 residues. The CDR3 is CASSLGAGGLETQYF. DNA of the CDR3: TGTGCCAGCAGCTTAGGGGCGGGGGGGTTGGAGACCCAGTACTTC. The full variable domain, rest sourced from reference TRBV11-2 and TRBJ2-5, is EAGVAQSPRYKIIEKRQSVAFWCNPISGHATLYWYQQILGQGPKLLIQFQNNGVVDDSQLPKDRFSAERLKGVDSTLKIQPAKLEDSAVYLCASSLGAGGLETQYFGPGTRLLVL.